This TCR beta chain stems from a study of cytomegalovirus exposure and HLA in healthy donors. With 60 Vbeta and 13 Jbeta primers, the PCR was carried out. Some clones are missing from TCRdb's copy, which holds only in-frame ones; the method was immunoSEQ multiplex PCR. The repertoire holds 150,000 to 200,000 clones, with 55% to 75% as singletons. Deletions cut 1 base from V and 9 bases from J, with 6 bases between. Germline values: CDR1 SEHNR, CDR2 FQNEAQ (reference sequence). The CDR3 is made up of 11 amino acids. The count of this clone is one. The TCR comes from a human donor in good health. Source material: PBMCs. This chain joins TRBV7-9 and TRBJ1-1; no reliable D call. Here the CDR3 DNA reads TGTGCCAGCAGCTTAGGGGCGAAAGCTTTCTTT. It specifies CASSLGAKAFF.